This T cell receptor beta chain originates from a study of blood T cell repertoires in COVID-19. Only in-frame clones appear in the TCRdb table, and some are missing; sequencing was by immunoSEQ multiplex PCR. The sample has approximately 160,000 clones; around four fifths are singletons. Donors were grouped by their self-reported clinical history. The germline V gene encodes CDR1 KGHSH and CDR2 LQKENI. The CDR3 has 13 amino acids. Trimming left V 3 bases short and J 5 bases short, with 10 bases between. The rearrangement joins TRBV18 to TRBJ1-2; D remains unclear. This TCR was recovered from a man aged 50 to 59 who had recovered from COVID-19. What was sequenced was PBMCs or T cells enriched from blood (not recorded which). This chain's CDR3 is CASSPGLGYGYTF. Here the CDR3 DNA reads TGTGCCAGCTCACCCGGACTAGGATATGGCTACACCTTC.